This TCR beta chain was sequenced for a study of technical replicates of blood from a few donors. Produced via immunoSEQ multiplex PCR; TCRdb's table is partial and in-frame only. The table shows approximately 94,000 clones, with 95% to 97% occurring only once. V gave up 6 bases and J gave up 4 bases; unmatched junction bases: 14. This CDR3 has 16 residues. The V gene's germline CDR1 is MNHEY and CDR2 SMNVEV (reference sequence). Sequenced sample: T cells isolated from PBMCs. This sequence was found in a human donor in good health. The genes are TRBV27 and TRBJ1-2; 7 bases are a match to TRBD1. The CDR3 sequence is CASSLARVRGFYGYTF. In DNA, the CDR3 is TGTGCCAGCAGCCTCGCCCGTGTCAGGGGGTTCTATGGCTACACCTTC.